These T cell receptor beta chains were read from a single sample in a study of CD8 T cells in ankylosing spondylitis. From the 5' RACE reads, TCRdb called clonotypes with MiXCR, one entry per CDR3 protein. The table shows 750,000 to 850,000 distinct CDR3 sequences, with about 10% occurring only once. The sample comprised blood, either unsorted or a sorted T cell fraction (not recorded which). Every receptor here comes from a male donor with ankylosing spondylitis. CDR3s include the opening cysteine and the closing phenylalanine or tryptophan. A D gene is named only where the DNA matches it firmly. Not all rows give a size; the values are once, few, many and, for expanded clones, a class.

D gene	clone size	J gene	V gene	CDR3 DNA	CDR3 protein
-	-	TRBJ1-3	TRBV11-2	TGTGCCAGCAGCTTCCCGCGTCTTGGGAGAGACTCTGGAAACACCATATATTTT	CASSFPRLGRDSGNTIYF
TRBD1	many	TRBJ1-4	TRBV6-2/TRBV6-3	TGTGCCAGCCACCGGGACAGGGAAGAAAAACTGTTTTTT	CASHRDREEKLFF
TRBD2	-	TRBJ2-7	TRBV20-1	TGCAGTGCTAGAGATCCCCTCAGCGGGAGAATCTACGAGCAGTACTTC	CSARDPLSGRIYEQYF
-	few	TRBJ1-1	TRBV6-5	TGTGCCAGCAGACAAAGCACTGAAGCTTTCTTT	CASRQSTEAFF
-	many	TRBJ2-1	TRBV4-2	TGTGCCAGCAGCCAAGATGCGGTGGTAGCGAACAATGAGCAGTTCTTC	CASSQDAVVANNEQFF
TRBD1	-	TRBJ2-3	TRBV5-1	TGCGCCAGCAGCCGGGACAGGGCAGGGATCGATACGCAGTATTTT	CASSRDRAGIDTQYF
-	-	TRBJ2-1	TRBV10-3	TGTGCCATCGCGCCCACATTGAATGAGCAGTTCTTC	CAIAPTLNEQFF
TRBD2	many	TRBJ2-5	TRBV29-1	TGCAGCGCTAAACACGGGGGGACGGAGACCCAGTACTTC	CSAKHGGTETQYF
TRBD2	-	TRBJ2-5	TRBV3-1	TGTGCCAGCACCCTTATAGGGAGCGGGAGCGAGACCCAGTACTTC	CASTLIGSGSETQYF
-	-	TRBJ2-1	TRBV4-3	TGCGCCAGCAGCCGGGGTGGGGGGGCGGATAATGAGCAGTTCTTC	CASSRGGGADNEQFF
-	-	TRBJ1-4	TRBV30	TGTGCCTGGAGTGGGACTTCTAATGAAAAACTGTTTTTT	CAWSGTSNEKLFF
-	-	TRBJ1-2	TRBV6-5	TGTGCCAGCAGCACTACATTTTTTAGCTACACCTTC	CASSTTFFSYTF
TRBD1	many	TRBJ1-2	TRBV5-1	TGCGCCAGCAGCCTGGGGACAGGGGGCGACTCCACATTC	CASSLGTGGDSTF
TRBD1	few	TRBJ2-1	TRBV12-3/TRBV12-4	TGTGCCAGCAGCCACCGGGACAGGTACAATGAGCAGTTCTTC	CASSHRDRYNEQFF
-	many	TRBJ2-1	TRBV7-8	TGTGCCAGCAGCTTAACTCGGGCCCCTAGGTCCTACAATGAGCAGTTCTTC	CASSLTRAPRSYNEQFF
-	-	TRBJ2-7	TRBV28	TGTGCCAGCAGTGGGATCGCATCACTGGCCACCTACGAGCAGTACTTC	CASSGIASLATYEQYF
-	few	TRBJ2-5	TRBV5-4	TGTGCCAGCAGCTTCCTGTACCAAGAGACCCAGTACTTC	CASSFLYQETQYF
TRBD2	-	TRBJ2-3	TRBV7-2	TGTGCCAGCAGCCCTTTTGGGAGCGGGGCTAGCACAGATACGCAGTATTTT	CASSPFGSGASTDTQYF
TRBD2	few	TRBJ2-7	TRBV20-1	TGCAGTGCTCCCTACAGACTAGCGGGGGCTGGGGAGCAGTACTTC	CSAPYRLAGAGEQYF
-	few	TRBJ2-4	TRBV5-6	TGTGCCAGCAGCTTCGATTCTCATTATGGGGCCAAAAACATTCAGTACTTC	CASSFDSHYGAKNIQYF
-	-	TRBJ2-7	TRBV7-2	TGTGCCAGCAGCTATGGGCTCGAGCAGTACTTC	CASSYGLEQYF
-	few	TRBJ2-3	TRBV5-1	TGCGCCAGCAGGGGGGACTTCGATACGCAGTATTTT	CASRGDFDTQYF
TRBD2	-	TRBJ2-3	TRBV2	TGTGCCAGCAGTCAGACTAGCGGGAGAGTGGATACGCAGTATTTT	CASSQTSGRVDTQYF
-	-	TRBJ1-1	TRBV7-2	TGTGCCAGCAGCAAACGAGTTTGGAACACTGAAGCTTTCTTT	CASSKRVWNTEAFF
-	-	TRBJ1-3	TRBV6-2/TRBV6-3	TGTGCCAGCAGTCAAGAAAAACGTAGTCTGCATGGAAACACCATATATTTT	CASSQEKRSLHGNTIYF
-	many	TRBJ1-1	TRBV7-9	TGTGCCAGCGGAACACTTCGAGGCACTGAAGCTTTCTTT	CASGTLRGTEAFF
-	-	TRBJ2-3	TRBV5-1	TGCGCCAGCAGCTTAGGAAACCAAAGACCAGATACGCAGTATTTT	CASSLGNQRPDTQYF
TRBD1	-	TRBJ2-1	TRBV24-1	TGTGCCACCAGTGACTATCCCGACAGGGGCGATGAGCAGTTCTTC	CATSDYPDRGDEQFF
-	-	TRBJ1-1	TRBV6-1	TGTGCCAGCAGTAGGGGGGGGGGAGCCCTTGACACTGAAGCTTTCTTT	CASSRGGGALDTEAFF
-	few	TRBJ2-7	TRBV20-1	TGCAGTGCTAGTGGGGGCGGGAAGAACTCCTACGAGCAGTACTTC	CSASGGGKNSYEQYF
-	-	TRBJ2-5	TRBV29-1	TGCAGCGTTGAAACGGCCAGGGGGGACCAAGAGACCCAGTACTTC	CSVETARGDQETQYF
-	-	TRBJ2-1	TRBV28	TGTGCCAGCAGTTTAATGCACCTTGGGAATGAGCAGTTCTTC	CASSLMHLGNEQFF
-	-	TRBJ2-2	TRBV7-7	TGTGCTAGCAGCCGTGGGCAGGGACCCCCCGGGGAGCTGTTTTTT	CASSRGQGPPGELFF
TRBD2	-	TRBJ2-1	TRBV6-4	TGTGCCAGCAGGCCGGCGGGAGGGCTTAGGAATGAGCAGTTCTTC	CASRPAGGLRNEQFF
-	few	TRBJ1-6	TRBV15	TGTGCCACCAGCAGAGGGGCCTTTAATTCACCCCTCCACTTT	CATSRGAFNSPLHF
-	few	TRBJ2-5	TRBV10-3	TGTGCCATCAGCCGACAGGACCGGGGGACCCAGTACTTC	CAISRQDRGTQYF
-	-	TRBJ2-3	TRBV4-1	TGCGCCAGCAGCCAAGTCGGGACGCGCACAGATACGCAGTATTTT	CASSQVGTRTDTQYF